Sequencing of this T cell receptor (beta chain) was carried out in a study of tumor-infiltrating lymphocytes in oesophageal squamous cell carcinoma. This clonotype was found many times. The CDR3 is 14 amino acids. V was clipped by 5 bases and J by 2 bases; unmatched bases: 3. CDR1 SGHAT and CDR2 FQNNGV come from the germline V gene. TCRdb reanalysed the PCR reads using MiXCR and keeps one entry per CDR3 protein. The sample gives fewer than 20,000 distinct CDR3 sequences, about 45% of which show up once; under 30% is in the top ten. The sequenced sample was esophageal tumor tissue. The origin of this receptor is a male donor with esophageal squamous cell carcinoma. The chain uses TRBV11-2 and TRBJ2-7; 10 positions match TRBD1. For the CDR3, the DNA is TGTGCCAGCAGCCCCGGGACAGGGGCCTACGAGCAGTACTTC. It is translated as CASSPGTGAYEQYF.